Reported below is one T cell receptor beta chain. Measured with immunoSEQ multiplex PCR; TCRdb has only the in-frame clones, and not every one. The sample comprises about 100,000 clones, 80% to 90% of which are singletons, and approximately 5% rests with the top ten. This sample is drawn from a study of blood T cell repertoires in COVID-19. Background on the study: Spain, Italy and the United States supplied samples that represented acute and convalescent COVID-19. T cells, B-cell-depleted T cells, or PBMCs provided the cDNA or gDNA that served as material.

Germline-derived CDR1 and CDR2 are SGDLS and YYNGEE. Trimming cost V 0 bases and J 6 bases; bases outside gene matches: 9. CDR3 size: 17 residues. The receptor comes from a human donor in a cohort sampled during active COVID-19. This rearrangement joins TRBV9 to TRBJ2-1; 10 bases are a match to TRBD2. The specimen sequenced was peripheral blood. This CDR3 reads CASSVGITSGKFNEQFF. The CDR3 DNA sequence: TGTGCCAGCAGCGTAGGTATTACTAGCGGGAAATTCAATGAGCAGTTCTTC.